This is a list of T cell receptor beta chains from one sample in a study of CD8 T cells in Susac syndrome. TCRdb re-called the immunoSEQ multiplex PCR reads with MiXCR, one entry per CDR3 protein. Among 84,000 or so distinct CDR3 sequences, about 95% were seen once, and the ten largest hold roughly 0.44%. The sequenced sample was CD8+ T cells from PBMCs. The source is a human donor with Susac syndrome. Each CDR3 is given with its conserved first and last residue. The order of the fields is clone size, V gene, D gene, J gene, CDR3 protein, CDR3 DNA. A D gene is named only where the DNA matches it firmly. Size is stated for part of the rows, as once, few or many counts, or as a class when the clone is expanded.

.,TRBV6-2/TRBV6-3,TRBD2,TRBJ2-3,CASSPGLRNTDTQYF,TGTGCCAGCAGCCCGGGACTACGGAACACAGATACGCAGTATTTT
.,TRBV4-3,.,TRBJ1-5,CASSQDGTSNQPQHF,TGCGCCAGCAGCCAAGATGGCACGAGCAATCAGCCCCAGCATTTT
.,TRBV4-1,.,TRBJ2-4,CASSQVGGGYKNIQYF,TGCGCCAGCAGCCAAGTAGGAGGGGGGTACAAAAACATTCAGTACTTC
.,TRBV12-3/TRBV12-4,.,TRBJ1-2,CASSSGAGYTF,TGTGCCAGCAGTTCAGGGGCTGGCTACACCTTC
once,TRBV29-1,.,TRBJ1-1,CSATEGTLEAFF,TGCAGCGCAACGGAGGGGACCCTAGAAGCTTTCTTT
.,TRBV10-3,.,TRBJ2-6,CAISSGGSGANVLTF,TGTGCCATCAGTTCGGGTGGTTCTGGGGCCAACGTCCTGACTTTC
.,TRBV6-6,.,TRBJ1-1,CASSRGLREGNTEAFF,TGTGCCAGCAGCCGAGGTCTAAGGGAAGGGAACACTGAAGCTTTCTTT
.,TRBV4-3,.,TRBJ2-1,CASSQDWGGPHNEQFF,TGCGCCAGCAGCCAAGATTGGGGGGGGCCTCACAATGAGCAGTTCTTC
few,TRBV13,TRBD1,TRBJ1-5,CASSWKRGQRGSKPQHF,TGTGCCAGCAGCTGGAAAAGGGGACAGAGGGGGAGTAAGCCCCAGCATTTT
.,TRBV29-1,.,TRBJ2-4,CSVRGMSKNIQYF,TGCAGCGTTCGGGGGATGTCCAAAAACATTCAGTACTTC
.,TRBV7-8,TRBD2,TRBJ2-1,CASSLPLAGGLPYNEQFF,TGTGCCAGCAGCCTTCCCCTAGCGGGAGGGCTCCCCTACAATGAGCAGTTCTTC
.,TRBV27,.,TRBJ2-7,CASSSSRREQYF,TGTGCCAGCAGTTCCTCCCGGAGAGAGCAGTACTTC
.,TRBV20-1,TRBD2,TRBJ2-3,CSALSLAARTDTQYF,TGCAGTGCTTTATCGCTAGCGGCCCGCACAGATACGCAGTATTTT
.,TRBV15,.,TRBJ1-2,CATSREDSPNYGYTF,TGTGCCACCAGCAGAGAGGACAGCCCCAACTATGGCTACACCTTC
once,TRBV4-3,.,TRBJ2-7,CASSQERERYEQYF,TGCGCCAGCAGCCAAGAACGGGAAAGGTACGAGCAGTACTTC
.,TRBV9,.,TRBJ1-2,CASSGQTDGYTF,TGTGCCAGCAGCGGACAGACGGATGGCTACACCTTC